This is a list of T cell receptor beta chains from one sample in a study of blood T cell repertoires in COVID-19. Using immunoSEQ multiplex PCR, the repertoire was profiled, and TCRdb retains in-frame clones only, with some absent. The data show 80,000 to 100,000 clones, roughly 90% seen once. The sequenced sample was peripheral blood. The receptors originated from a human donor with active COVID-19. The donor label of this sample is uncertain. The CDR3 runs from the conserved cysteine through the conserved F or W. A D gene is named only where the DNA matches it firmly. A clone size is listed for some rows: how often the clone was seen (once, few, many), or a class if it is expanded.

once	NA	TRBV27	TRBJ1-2	CASSVREDYGYTF	TGTGCCAGCAGTGTCAGGGAAGATTATGGCTACACCTTC
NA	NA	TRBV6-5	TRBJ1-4	CASSWRANEKLFF	TGTGCCAGCAGTTGGAGGGCTAATGAAAAACTGTTTTTT
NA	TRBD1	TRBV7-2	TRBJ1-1	CASRGQFTEAFF	TGTGCCAGCAGGGGACAGTTCACTGAAGCTTTCTTT
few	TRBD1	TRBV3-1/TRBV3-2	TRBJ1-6	CASSQDERQGGAGNSPLHF	TGTGCCAGCAGCCAAGATGAGAGGCAGGGGGGCGCGGGTAATTCACCCCTCCACTTT
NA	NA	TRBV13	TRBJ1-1	CASSPGQGSEAFF	TGTGCCAGCAGCCCGGGACAAGGCTCTGAAGCTTTCTTT
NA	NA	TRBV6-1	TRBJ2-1	CASSEQAYEQFF	TGTGCCAGCAGTGAACAGGCCTATGAGCAGTTCTTC
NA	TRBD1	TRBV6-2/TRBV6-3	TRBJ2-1	CASSSRDRASNEQFF	TGTGCCAGCAGTTCCCGGGACAGGGCTTCGAATGAGCAGTTCTTC
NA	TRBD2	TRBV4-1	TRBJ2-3	CASSQAGGGGDTQYF	TGCGCCAGCAGCCAAGCCGGCGGGGGGGGAGATACGCAGTATTTT
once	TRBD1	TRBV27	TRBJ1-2	CASWGQAKYGYTF	TGTGCCAGCTGGGGACAGGCAAAATATGGCTACACCTTC
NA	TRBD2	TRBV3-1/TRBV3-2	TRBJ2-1	CASSQTSGGASYNEQFF	TGTGCCAGCAGCCAAACTAGCGGGGGGGCCTCCTACAATGAGCAGTTCTTC
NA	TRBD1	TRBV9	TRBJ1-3	CASSVSGTGRSQDTIYF	TGTGCCAGCAGCGTATCCGGGACAGGGAGGTCCCAGGACACCATATATTTT
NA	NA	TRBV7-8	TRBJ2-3	CASRRLEVRDTQYF	TGTGCCAGCAGACGTCTAGAGGTTCGAGATACGCAGTATTTT
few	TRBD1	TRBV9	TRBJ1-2	CASSVVGTASDGYTF	TGTGCCAGCAGCGTAGTTGGGACAGCGAGCGATGGCTACACCTTC
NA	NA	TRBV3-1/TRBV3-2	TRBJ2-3	CASSLPAGSAQYF	TGTGCCAGCAGCCTCCCTGCAGGTTCGGCGCAGTATTTT
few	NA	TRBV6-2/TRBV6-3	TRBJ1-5	CASSYSILSLQDYTNQPQHF	TGTGCCAGCAGTTACTCGATATTAAGTCTACAGGACTACACAAATCAGCCCCAGCATTTT
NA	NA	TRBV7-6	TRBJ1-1	CASSLQGSTEAFF	TGTGCCAGCAGCTTACAGGGAAGTACTGAAGCTTTCTTT
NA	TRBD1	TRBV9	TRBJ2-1	CASGPGQGRNEQFF	TGTGCCAGCGGTCCGGGACAGGGTAGAAATGAGCAGTTCTTC
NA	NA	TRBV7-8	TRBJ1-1	CASSLAFRNGGWVAEAFF	TGTGCCAGCAGCTTAGCGTTCAGGAACGGCGGGTGGGTCGCTGAAGCTTTCTTT
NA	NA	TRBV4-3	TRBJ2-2	CASSQRLQGAGELFF	TGCGCCAGCAGCCAGAGACTACAGGGAGCCGGGGAGCTGTTTTTT
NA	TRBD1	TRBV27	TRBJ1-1	CASSFGTGATEAFF	TGTGCCAGCAGTTTCGGGACAGGGGCCACTGAAGCTTTCTTT
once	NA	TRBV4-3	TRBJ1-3	CASSQDMRATGNTIYF	TGCGCCAGCAGCCAAGATATGCGGGCAACTGGAAACACCATATATTTT
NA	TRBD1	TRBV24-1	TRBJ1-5	CATSDPTGGGNQPQHF	TGTGCCACCAGTGACCCGACAGGGGGCGGCAATCAGCCCCAGCATTTT
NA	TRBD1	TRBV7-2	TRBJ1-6	CASSLGGRTGVDSPLHF	TGTGCCAGCAGCTTAGGGGGTCGGACAGGGGTGGATTCACCCCTCCACTTT
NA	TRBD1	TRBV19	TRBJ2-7	CASSGPGQGAYEQYF	TGTGCCAGTAGTGGGCCGGGACAGGGGGCCTACGAGCAGTACTTC
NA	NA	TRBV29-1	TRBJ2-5	CSVGMLRETQYF	TGCAGCGTTGGTATGTTACGGGAGACCCAGTACTTC
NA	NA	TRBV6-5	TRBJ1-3	CATLGSSGNTIYF	TGTGCCACCCTGGGGAGCTCTGGAAACACCATATATTTT
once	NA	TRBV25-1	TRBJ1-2	CASSEYTQSYGYTF	TGTGCCAGCAGTGAATATACGCAGTCCTATGGCTACACCTTC
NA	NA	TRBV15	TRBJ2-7	CATSGLGQLDGEQYF	TGTGCCACCAGCGGCCTGGGACAACTCGATGGCGAGCAGTACTTC
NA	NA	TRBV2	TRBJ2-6	CVSKEVAGANVLTF	TGTGTCAGCAAGGAGGTTGCTGGGGCCAACGTCCTGACTTTC
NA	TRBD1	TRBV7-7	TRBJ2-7	CASSLDRAGEQYF	TGTGCTAGCAGCCTCGACAGGGCCGGGGAGCAGTACTTC
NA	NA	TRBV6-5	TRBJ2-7	CASSPGPGQYEQYF	TGTGCCAGCAGCCCAGGGCCTGGGCAATACGAGCAGTACTTC
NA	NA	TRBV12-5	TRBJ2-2	CASGSVGQNTGELFF	TGTGCTAGTGGTTCTGTCGGACAGAACACCGGGGAGCTGTTTTTT
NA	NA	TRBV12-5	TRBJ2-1	CASGGVYNEQFF	TGTGCTAGTGGCGGAGTCTACAATGAGCAGTTCTTC
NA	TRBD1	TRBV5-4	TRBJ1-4	CASSFGTGNEKLFF	TGTGCCAGCAGCTTTGGGACAGGGAATGAAAAACTGTTTTTT
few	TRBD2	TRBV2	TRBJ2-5	CASSGSGGAETQYF	TGTGCCAGCAGTGGTAGCGGGGGGGCGGAGACCCAGTACTTC
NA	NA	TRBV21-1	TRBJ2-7	CASSKVGQDFYEQYF	TGTGCCAGCAGCAAAGTGGGACAGGATTTCTACGAGCAGTACTTC
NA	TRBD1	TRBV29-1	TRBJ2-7	CSPGPPGTGGYEQYF	TGCAGCCCCGGACCCCCCGGGACAGGGGGCTACGAGCAGTACTTC
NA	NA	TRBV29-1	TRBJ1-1	CSVEDGAGRNTEAFF	TGCAGCGTTGAAGATGGGGCAGGGCGGAACACTGAAGCTTTCTTT
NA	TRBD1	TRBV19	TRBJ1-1	CASFPAGQVGRGTEAFF	TGTGCCAGTTTTCCCGCGGGACAGGTTGGTCGGGGCACTGAAGCTTTCTTT
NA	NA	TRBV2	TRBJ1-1	CASSVPTEAFF	TGTGCCAGCAGTGTCCCTACTGAAGCTTTCTTT
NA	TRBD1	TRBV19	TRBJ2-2	CASSPGTAYTGELFF	TGTGCCAGTAGCCCCGGGACAGCCTACACCGGGGAGCTGTTTTTT
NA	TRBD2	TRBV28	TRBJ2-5	CASSSRSSGVLGETQYF	TGTGCCAGCAGTAGTCGCTCTAGCGGGGTGCTTGGAGAGACCCAGTACTTC
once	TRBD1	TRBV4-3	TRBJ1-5	CASSQAPGTANQPQHF	TGCGCCAGCAGCCAAGCCCCCGGGACAGCCAATCAGCCCCAGCATTTT
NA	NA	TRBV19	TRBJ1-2	CASTVTGPVSGGYTF	TGTGCCAGTACCGTTACAGGCCCCGTATCGGGTGGCTACACCTTC
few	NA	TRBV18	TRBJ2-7	CASSPSTQSYEQYF	TGTGCCAGCTCACCATCGACACAGTCCTACGAGCAGTACTTC
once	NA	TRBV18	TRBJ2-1	CASSPGQQGEQFF	TGTGCCAGCTCACCGGGGCAGCAGGGTGAGCAGTTCTTC
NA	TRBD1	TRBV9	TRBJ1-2	CASSVVGAGGDYGYTF	TGTGCCAGCAGCGTAGTCGGGGCAGGGGGCGACTATGGCTACACCTTC
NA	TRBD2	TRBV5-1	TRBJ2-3	CASSPIAGGRDTQYF	TGCGCCAGCAGCCCCATAGCGGGGGGGCGAGATACGCAGTATTTT
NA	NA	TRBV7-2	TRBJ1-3	CASSLRVREPSGNTIYF	TGTGCCAGCAGCTTACGTGTGCGGGAACCCTCTGGAAACACCATATATTTT
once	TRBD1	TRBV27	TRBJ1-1	CASSLQGAYTEAFF	TGTGCCAGCAGTTTGCAGGGGGCATACACTGAAGCTTTCTTT
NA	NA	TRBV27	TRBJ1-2	CASSFSGQGYGYTF	TGTGCCAGCAGTTTCTCCGGACAAGGCTATGGCTACACCTTC
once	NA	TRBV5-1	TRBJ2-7	CASSLHPGTYEQYF	TGCGCCAGCAGCTTGCATCCGGGTACCTACGAGCAGTACTTC
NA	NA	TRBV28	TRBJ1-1	CASSLPGSGTEAFF	TGTGCCAGCAGTTTGCCTGGCTCAGGGACTGAAGCTTTCTTT
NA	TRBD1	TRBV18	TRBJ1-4	CASSPIRTGGLEKLFF	TGTGCCAGCTCACCGATCCGGACAGGGGGCCTTGAAAAACTGTTTTTT
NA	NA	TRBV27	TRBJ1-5	CASSLGRGGNQPQHF	TGTGCCAGCAGTTTAGGCAGGGGAGGCAATCAGCCCCAGCATTTT